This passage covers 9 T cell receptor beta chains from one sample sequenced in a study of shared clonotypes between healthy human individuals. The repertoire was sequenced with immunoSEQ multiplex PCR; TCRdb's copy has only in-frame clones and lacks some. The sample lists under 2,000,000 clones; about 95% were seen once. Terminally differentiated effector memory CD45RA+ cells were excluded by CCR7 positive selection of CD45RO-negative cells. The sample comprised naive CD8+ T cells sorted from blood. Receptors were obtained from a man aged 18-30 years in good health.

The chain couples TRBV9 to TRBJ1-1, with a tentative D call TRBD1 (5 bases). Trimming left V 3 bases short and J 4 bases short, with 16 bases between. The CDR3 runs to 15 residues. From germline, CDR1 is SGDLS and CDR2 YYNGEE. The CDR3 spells CASSDPSVGVTEAFF. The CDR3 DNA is TGTGCCAGCAGCGATCCATCGGTGGGGGTCACTGAAGCTTTCTTT.

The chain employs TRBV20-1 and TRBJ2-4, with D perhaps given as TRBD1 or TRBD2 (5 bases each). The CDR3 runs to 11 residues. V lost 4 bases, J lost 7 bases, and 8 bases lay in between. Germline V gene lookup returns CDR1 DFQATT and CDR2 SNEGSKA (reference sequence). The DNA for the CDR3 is TGCAGTGCTATCGAGGGGAACATTCAGTACTTC. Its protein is CSAIEGNIQYF.

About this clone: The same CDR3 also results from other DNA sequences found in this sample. The CDR3 sequence is CASSLGLAETQYF. The DNA of the CDR3 is TGTGCCAGCAGTTTAGGACTAGCAGAGACCCAGTACTTC. The chain is built from TRBV27 and TRBJ2-5; 8 nucleotides agree with TRBD2. The CDR3 is 13 residues long. V shed 2 bases, J shed 4 bases, and the junction held 0 bases outside the gene matches. Germline lookup yields CDR1 MNHEY and CDR2 SMNVEV (reference sequence).

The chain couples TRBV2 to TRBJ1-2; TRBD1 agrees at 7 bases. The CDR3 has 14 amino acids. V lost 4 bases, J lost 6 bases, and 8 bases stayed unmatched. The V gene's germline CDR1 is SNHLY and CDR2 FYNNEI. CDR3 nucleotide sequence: TGTGCCAGCAGTGGTCTACAGGGGATCCATGGCTACACCTTC. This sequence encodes CASSGLQGIHGYTF.

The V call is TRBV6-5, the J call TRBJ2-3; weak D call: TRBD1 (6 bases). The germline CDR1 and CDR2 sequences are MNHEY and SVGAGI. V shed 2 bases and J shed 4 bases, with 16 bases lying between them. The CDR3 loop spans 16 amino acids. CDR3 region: CASSYAPGQEADTQYF. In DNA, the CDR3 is TGTGCCAGCAGTTACGCACCGGGACAAGAAGCAGATACGCAGTATTTT.

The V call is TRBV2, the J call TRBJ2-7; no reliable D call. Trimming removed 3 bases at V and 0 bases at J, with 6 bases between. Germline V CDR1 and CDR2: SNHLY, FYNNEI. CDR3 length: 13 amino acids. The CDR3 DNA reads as TGTGCCAGCAGTGAGGGCTACTCCTACGAGCAGTACTTC. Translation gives CASSEGYSYEQYF.

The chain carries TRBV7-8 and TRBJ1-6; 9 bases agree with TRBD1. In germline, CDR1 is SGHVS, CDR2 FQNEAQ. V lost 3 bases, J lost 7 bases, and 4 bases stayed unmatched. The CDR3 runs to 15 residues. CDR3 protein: CASSLGTGWNSPLHF. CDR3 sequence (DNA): TGTGCCAGCAGCTTGGGGACAGGGTGGAATTCACCCCTCCACTTT.

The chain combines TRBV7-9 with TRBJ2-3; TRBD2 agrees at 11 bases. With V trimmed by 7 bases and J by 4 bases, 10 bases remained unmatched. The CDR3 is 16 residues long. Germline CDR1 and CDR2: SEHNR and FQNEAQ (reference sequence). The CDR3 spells CASIFPGLADSDTQYF. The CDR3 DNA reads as TGTGCCAGCATCTTTCCGGGACTAGCGGATTCAGATACGCAGTATTTT.

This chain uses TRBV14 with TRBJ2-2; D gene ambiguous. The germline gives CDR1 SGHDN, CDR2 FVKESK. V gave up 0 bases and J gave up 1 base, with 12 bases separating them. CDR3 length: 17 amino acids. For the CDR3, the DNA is TGTGCCAGCAGCCAAGATACACCCCTCGGGAACACCGGGGAGCTGTTTTTT. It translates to CASSQDTPLGNTGELFF.